The rows below give T cell receptor beta chains drawn from one sample of a study of shared clonotypes between healthy human individuals. Produced via immunoSEQ multiplex PCR; TCRdb's table is partial and in-frame only. The table lists about 550,000 clones, around 95% of them singletons. The material sequenced was naive CD8+ T cells sorted from blood. These receptors all come from a woman aged 25 to 39 in good health. CDR3s include the opening cysteine and the closing phenylalanine or tryptophan. Fields, in order: D gene, clone size, V gene, J gene, CDR3 DNA, CDR3 protein. The D gene is left open where the match is weak. Not every row has a clone size; where given, it reads once, few, many or a size class.

.,few,TRBV30,TRBJ1-4,TGTGCCTGGAGTTGGATTAATGAAAAACTGTTTTTT,CAWSWINEKLFF
TRBD1,.,TRBV7-9,TRBJ2-1,TGTGCCAGCAGCTCAGGACAGGGGGACTGGAATGAGCAGTTCTTC,CASSSGQGDWNEQFF
.,.,TRBV5-8,TRBJ2-7,TGTGCCAGCAGCTTTCCCGGGGAGCAGTACTTC,CASSFPGEQYF
.,.,TRBV28,TRBJ1-6,TGTGCCAGCAGTTTACAGGGCCTAAATTCACCCCTCCACTTT,CASSLQGLNSPLHF
.,.,TRBV9,TRBJ2-1,TGTGCCAGCAGCGTAGGAGGGGGTGGCTACAATGAGCAGTTCTTC,CASSVGGGGYNEQFF
.,.,TRBV6-5,TRBJ1-1,TGTGCCAGCCGCAGTCGGGACGGACAGAACACTGAAGCTTTCTTT,CASRSRDGQNTEAFF
.,.,TRBV28,TRBJ2-2,TGTGCCAGCAGAGAGGACGGGAACACCGGGGAGCTGTTTTTT,CASREDGNTGELFF
TRBD1,.,TRBV19,TRBJ1-5,TGTGCCAGTAGTATATCGACAGGGGGCTTTCAGCCCCAGCATTTT,CASSISTGGFQPQHF
.,.,TRBV19,TRBJ2-1,TGTGCCAGTAGTATGAGGGTTAGCTCCTACAATGAGCAGTTCTTC,CASSMRVSSYNEQFF
TRBD1,.,TRBV19,TRBJ2-5,TGTGCCAGGGCAGGGGGCCAAGAGACCCAGTACTTC,CARAGGQETQYF
.,.,TRBV27,TRBJ2-7,TGTGCCAGCAGTGCTGTTCCAAGCCCTGCCTACGAGCAGTACTTC,CASSAVPSPAYEQYF
.,.,TRBV15,TRBJ1-5,TGTGCCACCAGCAGAGAGAGGGGTAGCAATCAGCCCCAGCATTTT,CATSRERGSNQPQHF